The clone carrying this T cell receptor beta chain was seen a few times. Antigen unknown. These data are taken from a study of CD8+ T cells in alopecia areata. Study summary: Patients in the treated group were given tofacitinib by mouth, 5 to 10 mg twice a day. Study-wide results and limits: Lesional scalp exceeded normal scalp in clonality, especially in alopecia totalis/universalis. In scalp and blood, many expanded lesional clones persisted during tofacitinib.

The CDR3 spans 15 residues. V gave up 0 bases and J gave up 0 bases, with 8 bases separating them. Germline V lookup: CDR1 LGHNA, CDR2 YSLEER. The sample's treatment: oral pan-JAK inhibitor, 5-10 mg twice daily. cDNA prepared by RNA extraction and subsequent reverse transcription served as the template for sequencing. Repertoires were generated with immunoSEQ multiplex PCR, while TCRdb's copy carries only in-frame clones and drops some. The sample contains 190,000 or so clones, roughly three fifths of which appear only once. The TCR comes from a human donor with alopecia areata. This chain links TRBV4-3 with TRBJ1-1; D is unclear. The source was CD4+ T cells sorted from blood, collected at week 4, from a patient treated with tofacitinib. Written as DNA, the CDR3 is TGCGCCAGCAGCCAAGAAACGCGGTTGAACACTGAAGCTTTCTTT. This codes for CASSQETRLNTEAFF.